Listed here are 12 T cell receptor beta chains from one sample, sequenced in a study of read filtering for tumor transcriptome and immune sequencing (dated by TCRdb to 2018 to 2021). These reads were obtained on an Illumina HiSeq 4000. TCR libraries were constructed from roughly 0.4 ug RNA using the Immunoverse kit, and molecular barcoded adaptors covering alpha/delta and beta/gamma chains were employed. Through fastp at Q25 and MiXCR, TCRdb rebuilt clones from the public reads, retaining in-frame beta chains. CDR3 protein sequences are deduplicated, and each keeps its most common genes and DNA. The sample table records 30,000 to 45,000 distinct CDR3 sequences; 14% of these occur just once. 6% to 7% of the sample comes from the top ten. Source material: a population of CD138-negative cells sorted from bone marrow. According to the study, the label for this sample's cell subset or site signals: bone marrow mononuclear cells depleted of CD138+ plasma/myeloma cells by negative magnetic selection. Receptor source: a donor aged 40 or older with multiple myeloma.

Many counts were recorded for this clonotype. This CDR3 reads CASSPTGGVNTEAFF. The CDR3 nucleotides are TGTGCCAGCAGTCCCACAGGGGGGGTGAACACTGAAGCTTTCTTT. This sequence joins TRBV12-3 or TRBV12-4 and TRBJ1-1; 8 bases are a match to TRBD1. V was pared by 5 bases and J by 0 bases, with 5 bases of the junction left unmatched. The CDR3 has 15 residues.

This clonotype appeared many times. The chain has TRBV12-5 and TRBJ2-5, with D uncertain. Germline V gene lookup returns CDR1 LGHNT and CDR2 FRNRAP. Trimming pared 1 base from V and 4 bases from J, leaving 10 bases between. CDR3 length equals 14 residues. This chain's CDR3 is CASGLGAAGETQYF. CDR3 DNA sequence: TGTGCTAGTGGTTTGGGCGCGGCTGGAGAGACCCAGTACTTC.

This clonotype came up many times. The gene calls are TRBV5-1 and TRBJ2-7, with 8 nucleotides matching TRBD2. Germline lookup yields CDR1 SGHRS and CDR2 YFSETQ. V lost 4 bases and J lost 2; bases outside the gene matches: 11. This CDR3 comprises 16 residues. The CDR3 nucleotides read TGCGCCAGCAGCCCCACCCCCAGCGGGGGCCCCTACGAGCAGTACTTC. Encoded protein: CASSPTPSGGPYEQYF.

This clonotype was recorded at least ten times. The chain links TRBV3-1 to TRBJ1-3; D unresolved. Germline assignment: CDR1 LGHDT and CDR2 YNNKEL (reference sequence). The CDR3 length is 14 residues. V was clipped by 4 bases and J by 4 bases, with 11 bases between them. CDR3 in DNA: TGTGCCAGCAGCCCAGGAACAGTCGGAAACACCATATATTTT. This encodes CASSPGTVGNTIYF.

This chain connects TRBV28 to TRBJ2-7, with D maybe TRBD2 (7 bases). Germline V gives CDR1 MDHEN, CDR2 SYDVKM. The CDR3 is made up of 13 amino acids. The V end lost 6 bases, the J end lost 6 bases, and 15 bases lay between the germline ends. DNA for the CDR3: TGTGCCAGCAGAGGGGGGGGGGCAGCCGAGCAGTACTTC. Amino acids: CASRGGGAAEQYF. Complete variable domain (other parts from reference TRBV28 and TRBJ2-7): DVKVTQSSRYLVKRTGEKVFLECVQDMDHENMFWYRQDPGLGLRLIYFSYDVKMKEKGDIPEGYSVSREKKERFSLILESASTNQTSMYLCASRGGGAAEQYFGPGTRLTVT.

This clonotype was counted many times. The genes are TRBV19 and TRBJ2-3, with 7 bases lining up with TRBD2. This CDR3 has 14 amino acids. CDR1 and CDR2 from the germline V gene are LNHDA and SQIVND (reference sequence). The junction had 8 bases not matched to a gene; V was cut back by 9 bases and J by 2 bases. As DNA, the CDR3 is TGTGCCAGCAAAGAAGCGGGGATCACAGATACGCAGTATTTT. Translated, it gives CASKEAGITDTQYF.

This rearrangement joins TRBV7-6 to TRBJ2-7, with 8 bases lining up with TRBD2. After removal of 5 bases from V and 3 bases from J, the junction contained 3 bases not matched to a gene. This CDR3 is 13 amino acids long. Germline values: CDR1 SGHVS, CDR2 FNYEAQ. The CDR3 nucleotides read TGTGCCAGCAGCCCCGGGGGGGGCTACGAGCAGTACTTC. Encoded protein: CASSPGGGYEQYF.

At least ten counts were recorded for this clonotype. The chain is built from TRBV28 and TRBJ2-7, with D possibly matching TRBD2 (6 bases). The CDR3 covers 15 residues. Between the trimmed V and J ends, which lost 5 bases and 2 bases, there was a span of 16 bases. CDR1 is MDHEN, CDR2 SYDVKM, per germline. The CDR3 DNA is TGTGCCAGCAGTCCCCCGGGCGGGGCACCCTACGAGCAGTACTTC. This gives the protein CASSPPGGAPYEQYF.

This clonotype was detected ten times or more. The V and J genes are TRBV5-1 and TRBJ2-3; 9 bases fit TRBD1. CDR1 SGHRS and CDR2 YFSETQ come from the germline V gene. The CDR3 contains 15 residues. J lost 1 base, V lost 6 bases, and 6 bases had no gene match. CDR3 nucleotides: TGCGCCAGCAAGCCCTGGACAGGGGGCACAGATACGCAGTATTTT. Translated, it gives CASKPWTGGTDTQYF.

This clonotype was seen ten or more times. The chain employs TRBV7-8 and TRBJ2-1; the match to TRBD2 covers 12 bases. Germline V gives CDR1 SGHVS, CDR2 FQNEAQ. V gave up 1 base and J gave up 7 bases; unmatched junction bases: 2. This CDR3 is 15 amino acids long. This CDR3 reads CASSLGLAGENEQFF. The DNA for the CDR3 is TGTGCCAGCAGCTTAGGACTAGCGGGAGAAAATGAGCAGTTCTTC.

The chain recombines TRBV30 with TRBJ2-7; 9 bases match TRBD1. V shed 3 bases and J 4 bases; nucleotides not matched to a gene: 7. This CDR3 spans 14 amino acids. The germline gives CDR1 GTSNPN, CDR2 SVGIG (reference sequence). The CDR3 reads CAWRTTGGTYEQYF. The CDR3 bases are TGTGCCTGGAGGACCACAGGGGGCACGTACGAGCAGTACTTC. Full variable domain (missing parts from reference TRBV30 and TRBJ2-7): SQTIHQWPATLVQPVGSPLSLECTVEGTSNPNLYWYRQAAGRGLQLLFYSVGIGQISSEVPQNLSASRPQDRQFILSSKKLLLSDSGFYLCAWRTTGGTYEQYFGPGTRLTVT.

Regarding this clonotype: A single base separates this from a much larger clone, so it may be a read error. The rearrangement joins TRBV5-5 to TRBJ2-1; D remains unclear. CDR3 size: 11 residues. CDR1 is SGHKS, CDR2 YYEKEE, per germline (reference sequence). In DNA form, the CDR3 reads TGTGCCAGCAGCTTGGTTAATGAGCAGTCCTTC. Translation: CASSLVNEQSF.